This TCR beta chain stems from a study of T cells in Graves' hyperthyroidism and ophthalmopathy. Notes on the study in general: A 13 V-J model separated ophthalmopathy from stable hyperthyroidism. The model predicted ophthalmopathy a median around 6.5 months before onset. Blood held most thyroid clonotypes expanded above 0.001 frequency.

In making diagnoses, clinical symptoms, serum thyroxine and TRAb, thyroid ultrasound and orbital computed tomography were all used. Details on this clonotype: Its specificity is not known.

RNA transcripts served as the template for amplifying TCR beta CDR3 regions. When the TCR CDR3 underwent first-round RT-PCR, the HTBI primer set was used. TCRdb passed the multiplex PCR reads through MiXCR, listing each CDR3 protein once. The data show approximately 700,000 distinct CDR3 sequences, 45% seen once. Sequences were obtained from peripheral blood or thyroid tissue (not recorded which). The receptor's source is an adult man with Graves' disease, either hyperthyroidism or ophthalmopathy (not recorded which).

The CDR3 bases are TGTGCCAGCAGCTTAGACAGGGTGAGGGGGAACACTGAAGCTTTCTTT. Translating gives CASSLDRVRGNTEAFF. The chain couples TRBV7-3 to TRBJ1-1, with 7 bases that match TRBD1. With 2 bases clipped from V and 1 base from J, the junction kept 7 bases outside the gene matches. This CDR3 spans 16 amino acids. The V gene's germline CDR1 is SGHTA and CDR2 FQGTGA.